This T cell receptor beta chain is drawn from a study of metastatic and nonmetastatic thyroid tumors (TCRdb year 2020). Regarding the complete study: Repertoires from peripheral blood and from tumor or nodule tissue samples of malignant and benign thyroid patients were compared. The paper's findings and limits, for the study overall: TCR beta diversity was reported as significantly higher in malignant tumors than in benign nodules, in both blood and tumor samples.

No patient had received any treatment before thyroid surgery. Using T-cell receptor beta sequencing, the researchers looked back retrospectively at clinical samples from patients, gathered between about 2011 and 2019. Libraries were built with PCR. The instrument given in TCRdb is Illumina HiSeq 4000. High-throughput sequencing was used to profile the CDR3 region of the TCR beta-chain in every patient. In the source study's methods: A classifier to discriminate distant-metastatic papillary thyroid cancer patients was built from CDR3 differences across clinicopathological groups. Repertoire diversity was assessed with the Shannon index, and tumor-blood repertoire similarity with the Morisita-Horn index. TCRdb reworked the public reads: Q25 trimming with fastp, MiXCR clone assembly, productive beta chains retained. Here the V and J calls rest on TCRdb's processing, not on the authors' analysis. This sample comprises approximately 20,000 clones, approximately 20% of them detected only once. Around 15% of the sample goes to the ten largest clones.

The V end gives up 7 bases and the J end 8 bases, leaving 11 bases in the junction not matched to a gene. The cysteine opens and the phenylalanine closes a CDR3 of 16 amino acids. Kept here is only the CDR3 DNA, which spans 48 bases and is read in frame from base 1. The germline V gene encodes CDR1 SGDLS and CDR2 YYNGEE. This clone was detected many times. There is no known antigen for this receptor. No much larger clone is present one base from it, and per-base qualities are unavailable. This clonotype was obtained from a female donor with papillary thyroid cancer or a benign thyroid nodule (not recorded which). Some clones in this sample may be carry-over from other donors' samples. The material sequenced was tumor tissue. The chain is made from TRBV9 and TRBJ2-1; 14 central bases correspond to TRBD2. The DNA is TGTGCCAGCTTCGATGAGGGGACTAGCGGGAGATATGAGCAGTTCTTC. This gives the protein CASFDEGTSGRYEQFF.